The 3 T cell receptor beta chains below were found in one sample sequenced in a study of shared clonotypes between healthy human individuals. CD45RO-negative, CCR7-positively selected cells formed the naive CD8 fraction, excluding terminally differentiated effector memory CD45RA+ cells. Only in-frame clones appear in the TCRdb table, and some are missing; sequencing was by immunoSEQ multiplex PCR. This sample has around 2.1 million clones, with 85% to 95% found just once. Sequenced: naive CD8+ T cells from PBMCs. These receptors were taken from a man aged 18 to 35 in good health. Some clones in this sample may be carry-over from other donors' samples.

V usage is TRBV27 and J usage is TRBJ2-7; 8 bases are a match to TRBD1. The length of the CDR3 is 14 residues. V was pared by 3 bases and J by 3 bases, with 4 bases of the junction left unmatched. CDR1 is MNHEY, CDR2 SMNVEV, per germline (reference sequence). CDR3 sequence: CASSFLQGGYEQYF. The DNA for the CDR3 is TGTGCCAGCAGTTTCCTACAGGGGGGCTACGAGCAGTACTTC.

CDR3 nucleotides: TGTGCCAGCAGTTGGGGTCCGAAACAGGGTCAGCCCCAGCATTTT. Translation gives CASSWGPKQGQPQHF. This rearrangement joins TRBV6-1 to TRBJ1-5; possibly TRBD1 for D (6 bases). The germline gives CDR1 MNHNS, CDR2 SASEGT. Trimming left V 5 bases short and J 6 bases short, with 17 bases between. The CDR3 totals 15 residues.

The V call is TRBV4-1, the J call TRBJ1-3; tentative D call: TRBD1 (6 bases). The germline CDR1 and CDR2 sequences are MGHRA and YSYEKL. The CDR3 spans 16 residues. The V and J ends lost 4 bases and 2 bases respectively, with 15 bases between them. The CDR3 nucleotides read TGCGCCAGCAGCCGAATAAACAGGGAAGCTGGAAACACCATATATTTT. It specifies CASSRINREAGNTIYF.